One sample yielded the 25 T cell receptor beta chains listed below, sequenced in a study of control samples from healthy donors and cancer patients. Sequenced by immunoSEQ multiplex PCR; TCRdb stores in-frame clones only, minus some. The table lists 150,000 to 200,000 clones, 91% of them singletons. Sequenced: blood. These receptors all stem from a woman under 40 in good health.

The rearrangement uses TRBV11-2 and TRBJ2-3, with D possibly called TRBD1 or TRBD2 (5 bases each). Trimming pared 1 base from V and 1 base from J, leaving 9 bases between. Looked up from germline, CDR1 is SGHAT and CDR2 is FQNNGV. The CDR3 spans 15 residues. CDR3 DNA: TGTGCCAGCAGCTTAGTCGGGGCGGGCACAGATACGCAGTATTTT. Encoded protein: CASSLVGAGTDTQYF.

Remarks on this clone: The same CDR3 also results from other DNA sequences found in this sample. V gene TRBV15 combines with J gene TRBJ1-1; no clear D gene. The V end lost 0 bases, the J end lost 2 bases, and 4 bases lay between the germline ends. This CDR3 contains 13 residues. CDR1 and CDR2 (germline): LNHNV, YYDKDF (reference sequence). The CDR3 DNA is TGTGCCACCAGCAGAGATCCTAACACTGAAGCTTTCTTT. Translating it yields CATSRDPNTEAFF. Full variable domain (rest looked up from reference TRBV15 and TRBJ1-1): DAMVIQNPRYQVTQFGKPVTLSCSQTLNHNVMYWYQQKSSQAPKLLFHYYDKDFNNEADTPDNFQSRRPNTSFCFLDIRSPGLGDTAMYLCATSRDPNTEAFFGQGTRLTVV.

This clone was observed a single time. The chain carries TRBV6-1 and TRBJ2-3; TRBD2 aligns across 10 bases. The CDR3 is 15 amino acids. Per the germline V gene, CDR1 is MNHNS and CDR2 is SASEGT. Trimming at V came to 1 base and at J to 4 bases, leaving 2 bases not matched to a gene. CDR3 nucleotide sequence: TGTGCCAGCAGTGAAGAAAGCGGGGGGGCAGATACGCAGTATTTT. Residues: CASSEESGGADTQYF.

This chain connects TRBV28 to TRBJ2-2; 8 nucleotides align to TRBD1. There are 17 residues in the CDR3. V was clipped by 1 base and J by 1 base; unmatched bases: 5. Per germline, CDR1 MDHEN and CDR2 SYDVKM. Here the CDR3 DNA reads TGTGCCAGCAGTTTATTCACCGGGACAGGGAACACCGGGGAGCTGTTTTTT. Amino acid sequence: CASSLFTGTGNTGELFF.

With regard to this clone: This sample includes further DNA sequences coding for the same CDR3. V and J are TRBV11-2 and TRBJ1-5, with 7 bases identical to TRBD1. J was trimmed by 7 bases and V by 3 bases; bases with no gene match: 3. The CDR3 runs 13 residues. CDR1 is SGHAT and CDR2 is FQNNGV in the germline V gene. CDR3 residues: CASSLGRGQPQHF. In DNA form, the CDR3 reads TGTGCCAGCAGCTTGGGCAGGGGGCAGCCCCAGCATTTT.

The V gene is TRBV19, the J gene TRBJ2-7, with 14 bases aligning to TRBD2. V dropped 5 bases and J dropped 6; count of bases not matched to a gene: 3. This CDR3 has 14 residues. Germline V gives CDR1 LNHDA, CDR2 SQIVND (reference sequence). CDR3 nucleotides: TGTGCCAGTAGTGGGACTAGCGGGAGTCGCGAGCAGTACTTC. Its translation is CASSGTSGSREQYF.

The rearrangement uses TRBV5-1 and TRBJ2-7, with D maybe TRBD2 (6 bases). The CDR3 spans 13 residues. V lost 0 bases and J 6 bases, leaving 10 bases between the germline ends. Germline CDR1 SGHRS, CDR2 YFSETQ. The CDR3 bases are TGCGCCAGCAGCTTGGTCGGAGGGCTCGAGCAGTACTTC. Amino acid sequence: CASSLVGGLEQYF.

A few counts support this clone. The J gene is TRBJ1-2, the V gene TRBV7-9; 7 nucleotides line up with TRBD1. Germline V gene data show CDR1 as SEHNR and CDR2 as FQNEAQ (reference sequence). The CDR3 runs to 14 residues. V dropped 5 bases and J dropped 0; count of bases not matched to a gene: 3. CDR3 residues: CASSPGGANYGYTF. The CDR3 DNA reads as TGTGCCAGCAGCCCAGGGGGTGCTAACTATGGCTACACCTTC.

In regard to this clone: The identical CDR3 is also encoded by other nucleotide sequences in the sample. V gene TRBV12-3 or TRBV12-4 combines with J gene TRBJ1-2, with D unclear. Trimming removed 6 bases at V and 4 bases at J, with 9 bases between. CDR3 length equals 12 residues. In nucleotides, the CDR3 is TGTGCCAGCAGCCGGACGGGCTATGGCTACACCTTC. Protein sequence: CASSRTGYGYTF.

The V call is TRBV5-1, the J call TRBJ1-6, with 9 bases aligning to TRBD1. Germline V CDR1 and CDR2: SGHRS, YFSETQ. V was clipped by 4 bases and J by 10 bases; unmatched bases: 6. The CDR3 runs 14 residues. CDR3 DNA sequence: TGCGCCAGCAGCCCTGGGGACAGGGAATCACCCCTCCACTTT. Amino acid sequence: CASSPGDRESPLHF.

The genes are TRBV5-6 and TRBJ2-5; 15 positions agree with TRBD2. Looked up from germline, CDR1 is SGHDT and CDR2 is YYEEEE. The trim removed 3 bases at V and 4 bases at J, leaving 4 bases unmatched. The CDR3 runs to 16 residues. For the CDR3, the DNA is TGTGCCAGCAGCTACCGGACTAGCGGGAGGGGAGAGACCCAGTACTTC. Translating it yields CASSYRTSGRGETQYF.

This chain uses TRBV12-3 or TRBV12-4 with TRBJ2-2; TRBD2 matches at 7 bases. The V and J ends lost 2 bases and 7 bases, in that order; junction bases with no gene match: 1. CDR3 size: 13 residues. The CDR3 DNA sequence: TGTGCCAGCAGTTTACTAGCGGTCGGGGAGCTGTTTTTT. Translating gives CASSLLAVGELFF.

The chain uses TRBV2 and TRBJ2-3; 9 bases line up with TRBD1. The germline gives CDR1 SNHLY, CDR2 FYNNEI. V was pared by 4 bases and J by 1 base, with 0 bases of the junction left unmatched. The CDR3 runs 14 residues. The chain's CDR3 is CASSGTGGTDTQYF. CDR3 DNA: TGTGCCAGCAGTGGGACAGGGGGCACAGATACGCAGTATTTT.

The chain carries TRBV9 and TRBJ1-2, with 7 positions matching TRBD1. Germline CDR1 SGDLS, CDR2 YYNGEE. This CDR3 region has 13 residues. Losses at the gene ends were 2 bases for V and 3 bases for J; bases not matched to a gene: 1. DNA of the CDR3: TGTGCCAGCAGCGTCGACAGGGACTATGGCTACACCTTC. Translating it yields CASSVDRDYGYTF.

The chain has TRBV7-3 and TRBJ1-1; 8 bases map to TRBD1. The trim removed 4 bases at V and 1 base at J, leaving 2 bases unmatched. Per the germline V gene, CDR1 is SGHTA and CDR2 is FQGTGA. CDR3 length: 14 residues. The CDR3 DNA reads as TGTGCCAGCAGCTCCCAGGGGGCGAACACTGAAGCTTTCTTT. This sequence encodes CASSSQGANTEAFF.

The genes are TRBV9 and TRBJ2-7, with 8 bases aligning to TRBD2. Germline V gene sequence: CDR1 SGDLS, CDR2 YYNGEE. V shed 0 bases, J shed 0 bases, and the junction held 2 bases outside the gene matches. The CDR3 contains 15 residues. CDR3 in amino acids: CASSVGSGSSYEQYF. The CDR3, as DNA: TGTGCCAGCAGCGTAGGGAGCGGGAGCTCCTACGAGCAGTACTTC. The variable domain in full, with the rest retrieved from reference TRBV9 and TRBJ2-7, is DSGVTQTPKHLITATGQRVTLRCSPRSGDLSVYWYQQSLDQGLQFLIQYYNGEERAKGNILERFSAQQFPDLHSELNLSSLELGDSALYFCASSVGSGSSYEQYFGPGTRLTVT.

The V and J genes are TRBV11-3 and TRBJ1-3; D might be TRBD1 (6 bases). The germline CDR1 and CDR2 sequences are SGHNT and YENEEA. CDR3 size: 16 residues. The germline V and J ends were trimmed by 4 bases and 1 base, with 14 bases remaining between them. The CDR3, as DNA: TGTGCCAGCAGCTGTACAGGGTTAATGTCTGGAAACACCATATATTTT. It yields the protein CASSCTGLMSGNTIYF.

The genes are TRBV10-1 and TRBJ2-6; D not certain. The CDR3 is made up of 16 amino acids. Germline CDR1 WNHNN, CDR2 SYGVQD (reference sequence). Between the trimmed V and J ends, which lost 4 bases and 0 bases, there was a span of 10 bases. DNA of the CDR3: TGCGCCAGCAGTGGGGGATCGAGCTCTGGGGCCAACGTCCTGACTTTC. This sequence encodes CASSGGSSSGANVLTF.

This CDR3 reads CSVEDQGFTEAFF. For the CDR3, the DNA is TGCAGCGTTGAAGACCAGGGGTTCACTGAAGCTTTCTTT. This chain joins TRBV29-1 and TRBJ1-1, with a tentative D call TRBD1 (6 bases). The CDR3 length is 13 residues. The V end was cut by 0 bases, the J end by 4 bases, with 9 bases between. Germline CDR1 SQVTM, CDR2 ANQGSEA. Variable domain in full (rest from reference TRBV29-1 and TRBJ1-1): SAVISQKPSRDICQRGTSLTIQCQVDSQVTMMFWYRQQPGQSLTLIATANQGSEATYESGFVIDKFPISRPNLTFSTLTVSNMSPEDSSIYLCSVEDQGFTEAFFGQGTRLTVV.

CDR3 sequence reads: CASSQGIAGGPSDTQYF. Written as DNA, the CDR3 is TGTGCCAGCAGCCAAGGGATAGCGGGGGGGCCGTCGGATACGCAGTATTTT. The rearrangement uses TRBV3-1 (or the pseudogene TRBV3-2) and TRBJ2-3; 11 bases map to TRBD2. CDR1 LGHDT and CDR2 YNNKEL come from the germline V gene (reference sequence). The CDR3 totals 17 residues. Trimming cost V 1 base and J 6 bases; bases outside gene matches: 9.

This clone was observed once. The V gene is TRBV21-1, the J gene TRBJ1-4; the tabulated D call, TRBD1, remains unverified against the DNA. TRBV21-1 is listed as a pseudogene. This CDR3 region has 15 residues. CDR3: CASSPRDRGDEKLFF. DNA for the CDR3: TGTGCCAGCAGCCCCCGGGACAGGGGTGATGAAAAACTGTTTTTT.

The chain is built from TRBV6-2 or TRBV6-3 and TRBJ2-1, with 9 bases that match TRBD1. This CDR3 contains 15 residues. The V segment lost 3 bases and the J segment 6 bases; nucleotides outside the gene matches: 6. Germline CDR1 and CDR2: MNHEY and SVGEGT. CDR3 DNA: TGTGCCAGCAGTTATCAGGGACAGGGAGTCAATGAGCAGTTCTTC. This encodes CASSYQGQGVNEQFF.

The chain has TRBV7-9 and TRBJ2-5, with TRBD1 as a possible D gene (6 bases). This CDR3 contains 15 residues. Trimming took 2 bases from V and 3 from J, leaving 13 bases between them. Germline V gene data show CDR1 as SEHNR and CDR2 as FQNEAQ (reference sequence). CDR3: CASSLRYRVEETQYF. The CDR3 nucleotides read TGTGCCAGCAGCTTAAGGTACAGGGTCGAAGAGACCCAGTACTTC.

This chain joins TRBV12-5 and TRBJ2-3; tentative D call: TRBD2 (6 bases). The CDR3 runs 13 residues. V was trimmed by 0 bases and J by 6 bases, leaving 7 bases between them. CDR1 and CDR2 (germline): LGHNT, FRNRAP. The CDR3 nucleotides read TGTGCTAGTGGTTTGGTAACTAGCGATACGCAGTATTTT. Protein product: CASGLVTSDTQYF.

The chain recombines TRBV6-2 or TRBV6-3 with TRBJ2-2, with a possible D match to TRBD1 (5 bases). CDR1 MNHEY and CDR2 SVGEGT come from the germline V gene. With 5 bases removed from V and 3 bases from J, the gap between germline ends came to 7 bases. The CDR3 is made up of 13 amino acids. The CDR3: CASSPRDTGELFF. The CDR3 bases are TGTGCCAGCAGTCCCAGGGACACCGGGGAGCTGTTTTTT.